The rows below give T cell receptor beta chains drawn from one sample of a study of T cell repertoires in ileal Crohn's disease. Assay: immunoSEQ multiplex PCR; the TCRdb copy retains only in-frame clones and omits some. The sample carries about 60,000 clones, roughly 91% recorded once. The material sequenced was ileal tissue. These receptors were taken from an adult with Crohn's disease. The conserved cysteine and the conserved F or W are not part of the CDR3 here. D genes are given only for firm matches. Not all rows give a size; the values are once, few, many and, for expanded clones, a class.

d_call j_call cdr3_length v_call clone_size cdr3_aa
. TRBJ2-5 11 TRBV30 . AWSHGSGETQY
TRBD1 TRBJ2-6 14 TRBV19 . ASSIVGTDPTNVLT
. TRBJ1-2 9 TRBV19 . ASSIRGTRT
. TRBJ2-1 11 TRBV5-1 . ASSSTGRNEQF
. TRBJ1-2 14 TRBV10-3 once AISLTEEGLDYGYT
TRBD1 TRBJ1-5 13 TRBV15 . ATSFDRVGDQPQH
TRBD1 TRBJ1-5 12 TRBV7-9 once ASSLPGGGQPQH
TRBD1 TRBJ2-2 12 TRBV5-1 . ASETGGITGELF
. TRBJ1-6 13 TRBV6-5 . ASRTVSSYNSPLH
. TRBJ2-1 11 TRBV18 . ASSLTQGNEQF
. TRBJ1-1 12 TRBV19 . ASSSGYMNTEAF
. TRBJ2-1 9 TRBV7-3 . ASSSDNEQF
. TRBJ2-5 14 TRBV18 . ASSPIGQSLRETQY
TRBD1 TRBJ2-7 13 TRBV5-6 . ASSATGQGSYEQY
TRBD2 TRBJ2-3 14 TRBV12-5 . ASGPSAGGSPDTQY
TRBD1 TRBJ1-1 14 TRBV4-1 few ASSLLRRGQSGEAF
. TRBJ1-4 11 TRBV5-8 . ASSSDSNEKLF
. TRBJ2-7 11 TRBV19 . ASSISGTYEQY
TRBD1 TRBJ1-2 10 TRBV29-1 once SAVQGAVGYT
. TRBJ1-1 11 TRBV2 . ASSEASGGRAF
. TRBJ1-1 11 TRBV11-3 once ASRVTENTEAF
TRBD2 TRBJ2-7 14 TRBV12-5 . ASGPAAGGILDEQY
TRBD1 TRBJ1-2 15 TRBV28 . ATRSTGEWRVNYGYT
. TRBJ1-3 13 TRBV5-4 . ASSFYRHSGNTIY
. TRBJ1-6 12 TRBV5-6 . ASSFREGSSPLH
. TRBJ1-1 12 TRBV6-6 . ASSYNRWNTEAF
. TRBJ2-7 13 TRBV27 . ASSLYGIGTYEQY
TRBD1 TRBJ1-5 13 TRBV27 . ASSPLGQGNQPQH
TRBD2 TRBJ2-3 12 TRBV25-1 . ASSDSGGTDTQY
TRBD2 TRBJ2-1 12 TRBV29-1 . SEIAGVGMDEQF
. TRBJ2-3 11 TRBV15 . ATSFSLADTQY
TRBD1 TRBJ2-1 13 TRBV19 few ASSISGGDYNEQF
TRBD2 TRBJ2-1 14 TRBV27 . ASSRPLAGADNEQF
. TRBJ2-5 16 TRBV9 . ASSVAGLVGGSGETQY
TRBD1 TRBJ1-6 12 TRBV2 . ASSPGQNFLPLH
TRBD1 TRBJ2-3 11 TRBV2 . ASNRGGSDTQY
TRBD1 TRBJ1-2 14 TRBV15 . ATSRDGVGQGGGYT
TRBD1 TRBJ2-1 12 TRBV10-3 once AISESQGDNEQF
. TRBJ1-5 12 TRBV28 few ASNGFGVGQPQH
. TRBJ2-7 11 TRBV29-1 . SVEGASGYEQY
TRBD1 TRBJ1-1 11 TRBV6-6 . ASSSTTGAEAF